This T cell receptor (beta chain) was recovered during a study of blood T cell repertoires in COVID-19. Study-wide background: COVID-19 samples collected from the United States, Italy and Spain covered acute and convalescent phases. The analysed material was cDNA or gDNA that came from T cells, B-cell-depleted T cells, or PBMCs.

J lost 5 bases, V lost 3 bases, and 12 bases had no gene match. Germline lookup yields CDR1 MGHRA and CDR2 YSYEKL. CDR3 length equals 18 residues. Here immunoSEQ multiplex PCR was the method, and the copy in TCRdb shows in-frame clones only, minus some. The data contain roughly 350,000 clones, 88% of them seen just once; the ten biggest clones take up just under 7.5%. Sequences were obtained from peripheral blood. This TCR derives from a woman aged 70 to 79 with COVID-19, enrolled during active disease. V is TRBV4-1 and J is TRBJ2-2, with 10 bases fitting TRBD2. The CDR3: CASSHPTSGASRTGELFF. CDR3 coding DNA: TGCGCCAGCAGCCACCCAACTAGCGGGGCCTCGAGAACCGGGGAGCTGTTTTTT.